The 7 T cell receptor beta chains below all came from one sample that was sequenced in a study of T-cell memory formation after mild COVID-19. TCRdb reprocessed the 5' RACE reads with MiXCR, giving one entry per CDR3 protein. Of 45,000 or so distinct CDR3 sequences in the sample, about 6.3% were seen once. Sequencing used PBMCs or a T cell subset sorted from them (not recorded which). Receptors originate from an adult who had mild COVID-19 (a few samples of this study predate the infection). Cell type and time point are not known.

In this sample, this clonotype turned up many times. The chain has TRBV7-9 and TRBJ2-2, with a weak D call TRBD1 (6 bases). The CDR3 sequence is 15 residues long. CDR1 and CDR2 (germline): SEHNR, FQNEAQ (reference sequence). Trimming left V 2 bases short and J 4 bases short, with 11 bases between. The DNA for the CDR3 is TGTGCCAGCAGCTTAACGGGACACACCACCGGGGAGCTGTTTTTT. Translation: CASSLTGHTTGELFF.

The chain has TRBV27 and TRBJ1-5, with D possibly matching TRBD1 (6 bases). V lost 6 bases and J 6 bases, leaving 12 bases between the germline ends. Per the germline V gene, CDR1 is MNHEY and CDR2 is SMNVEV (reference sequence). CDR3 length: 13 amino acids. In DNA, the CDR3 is TGTGCCAGCAGGCCGACAGGTGGTCAGCCCCAGCATTTT. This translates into CASRPTGGQPQHF.

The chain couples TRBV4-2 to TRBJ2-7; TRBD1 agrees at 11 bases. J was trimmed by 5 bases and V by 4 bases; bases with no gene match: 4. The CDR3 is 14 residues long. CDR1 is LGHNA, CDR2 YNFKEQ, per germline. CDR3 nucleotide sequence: TGTGCCAGCAGCCCCAGGACAGGGGGCCACGAGCAGTACTTC. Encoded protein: CASSPRTGGHEQYF.

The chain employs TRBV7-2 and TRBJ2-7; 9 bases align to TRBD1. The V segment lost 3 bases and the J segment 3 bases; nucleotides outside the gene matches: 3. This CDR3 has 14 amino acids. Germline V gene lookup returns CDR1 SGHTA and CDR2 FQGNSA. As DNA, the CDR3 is TGTGCCAGCAGCTTTGGACAGGGGAACTACGAGCAGTACTTC. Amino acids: CASSFGQGNYEQYF.

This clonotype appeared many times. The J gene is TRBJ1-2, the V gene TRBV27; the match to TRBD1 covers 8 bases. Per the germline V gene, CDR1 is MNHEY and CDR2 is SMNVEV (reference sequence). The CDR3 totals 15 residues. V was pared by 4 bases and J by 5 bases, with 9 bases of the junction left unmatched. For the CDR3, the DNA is TGTGCCAGCAGTTATAGTTCGACAGGGGCTTATGGCTACACCTTC. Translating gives CASSYSSTGAYGYTF.

In DNA form, the CDR3 reads TGTGCCAGCAGCGTAGGTCCGACAGGGAACGTTTTCTTT. Its translation: CASSVGPTGNVFF. V usage is TRBV9 and J usage is TRBJ1-1; TRBD1 matches at 7 bases. Germline-derived CDR1 and CDR2 are SGDLS and YYNGEE. The CDR3 runs 13 residues. V shed 0 bases, J shed 13 bases, and the junction held 9 bases outside the gene matches.

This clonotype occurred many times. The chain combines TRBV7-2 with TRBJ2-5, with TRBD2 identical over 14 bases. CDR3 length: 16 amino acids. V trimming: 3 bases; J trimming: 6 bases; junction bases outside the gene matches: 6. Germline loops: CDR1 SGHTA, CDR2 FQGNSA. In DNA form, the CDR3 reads TGTGCCAGCAGCTTTCCGGGACTAGCGGGGGCCAAGACCCAGTACTTC. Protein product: CASSFPGLAGAKTQYF.